Below are 27 T cell receptor beta chains sequenced from a single sample in a study. TCRdb analysed the RT-PCR reads with MiXCR anew, one entry per CDR3 protein. The sample consists of about 680,000 distinct CDR3 sequences, approximately 15% of them appearing once. Source material: memory CD4+ T cells from blood. These receptors were obtained from a female donor in good health, serving as a healthy control.

This clonotype was seen many times. This chain links TRBV10-3 with TRBJ2-3; 12 bases fit TRBD1. The CDR3 is 16 amino acids. V dropped 4 bases and J dropped 4; count of bases not matched to a gene: 6. CDR1 and CDR2 from the germline V gene are ENHRY and SYGVKD. The CDR3 sequence: CAISGGGTGGSDTQYF. The CDR3 DNA reads TGTGCCATCAGTGGGGGCGGGACAGGGGGCTCAGATACGCAGTATTTT.

The chain recombines TRBV24-1 with TRBJ1-2; D is uncertain. The V gene's germline CDR1 is KGHDR and CDR2 SFDVKD. The CDR3 sequence is 14 residues long. Trimming removed 2 bases from V and 1 base from J, with 7 bases in between. Written as DNA, the CDR3 is TGTGCCACCAGTGATTCCAGGCTTAACTATGGCTACACCTTC. Translated: CATSDSRLNYGYTF.

The chain is built from TRBV9 and TRBJ2-1; D is undetermined. Germline CDR1 and CDR2: SGDLS and YYNGEE. Trimming shortened V by 0 bases and J by 2 bases, and 9 bases separated the two germline ends. This CDR3 region has 15 residues. CDR3 DNA sequence: TGTGCCAGCAGCGTAGTTACGGAAACCTACAATGAGCAGTTCTTC. It specifies CASSVVTETYNEQFF. The variable domain in full, completed from reference TRBV9 and TRBJ2-1, reads DSGVTQTPKHLITATGQRVTLRCSPRSGDLSVYWYQQSLDQGLQFLIQYYNGEERAKGNILERFSAQQFPDLHSELNLSSLELGDSALYFCASSVVTETYNEQFFGPGTRLTVL.

This clonotype has more than one count but fewer than ten. CDR3 in amino acids: CSVRADNEKLFF. In DNA, the CDR3 is TGCAGCGTCCGGGCGGACAATGAAAAACTGTTTTTT. The genes are TRBV29-1 and TRBJ1-4; no definite D call. V was shortened by 6 bases and J by 5 bases, with 10 bases between the two germline ends. The CDR3 runs 12 residues. CDR1 and CDR2 (germline): SQVTM, ANQGSEA.

This clonotype was detected many times. V gene TRBV6-5 combines with J gene TRBJ2-7; 9 nucleotides agree with TRBD2. CDR1 is MNHEY and CDR2 is SVGAGI in the germline V gene. The V gene end was trimmed by 6 bases and the J gene end by 1 base; junction bases not matched to a gene: 4. This CDR3 is built from 14 residues. Here the CDR3 reads CASRNSGSSYEQYF. The CDR3 DNA sequence: TGTGCCAGCAGAAATAGCGGGAGTTCCTACGAGCAGTACTTC.

This clonotype was seen only a few times. V gene TRBV9 combines with J gene TRBJ2-2, with D unresolved. Trimming stripped 7 bases from V and 3 bases from J, with 13 bases between. Germline lookup yields CDR1 SGDLS and CDR2 YYNGEE. There are 14 residues in the CDR3. CDR3 sequence (DNA): TGTGCCAGCTCTGATATTATTGACACCGGGGAGCTGTTTTTT. Residues: CASSDIIDTGELFF. Together with reference TRBV9 and TRBJ2-2, the CDR3 gives the full variable domain: DSGVTQTPKHLITATGQRVTLRCSPRSGDLSVYWYQQSLDQGLQFLIQYYNGEERAKGNILERFSAQQFPDLHSELNLSSLELGDSALYFCASSDIIDTGELFFGEGSRLTVL.

This clonotype was detected ten times or more. The V call is TRBV5-1, the J call TRBJ2-1; D not resolved. CDR3 size: 14 residues. Per the germline V gene, CDR1 is SGHRS and CDR2 is YFSETQ. Trimming left V 3 bases short and J 7 bases short, with 14 bases between. CDR3 sequence: CASSSQNGVNEQFF. As DNA, the CDR3 is TGCGCCAGCAGCTCCCAGAACGGTGTGAATGAGCAGTTCTTC.

This clonotype has ten or more counts. V and J are TRBV20-1 and TRBJ2-4; perhaps TRBD2 as D (5 bases). The CDR3 consists of 15 residues. Per germline, CDR1 DFQATT and CDR2 SNEGSKA (reference sequence). Trimming left V 5 bases short and J 0 bases short, with 14 bases between. CDR3 residues: CSALGMTIAKNIQYF. The CDR3 DNA reads TGCAGTGCTCTCGGGATGACGATAGCCAAAAACATTCAGTACTTC.

The CDR3 protein is CASEPPTGELFF. The CDR3 nucleotides are TGCGCCAGCGAACCCCCCACCGGGGAGCTGTTTTTT. The V gene is TRBV4-1, the J gene TRBJ2-2; D is undetermined. CDR3 length equals 12 residues. V gave up 8 bases and J gave up 4 bases, with 8 bases separating them. Germline CDR1 MGHRA, CDR2 YSYEKL.

The chain is built from TRBV4-2 and TRBJ2-7, with 9 bases fitting TRBD1. In germline, CDR1 is LGHNA, CDR2 YNFKEQ. CDR3 length: 16 residues. V was clipped by 11 bases and J by 4 bases; unmatched bases: 18. The CDR3 here is CACSRGSTGGIYEQYF. For the CDR3, the DNA is TGTGCCTGCTCTCGGGGTTCGACAGGGGGTATATACGAGCAGTACTTC.

The chain employs TRBV28 and TRBJ1-4, with 7 bases matching TRBD1. Germline CDR1 is MDHEN and CDR2 is SYDVKM. This CDR3 comprises 15 residues. V lost 7 bases and J lost 7; bases outside the gene matches: 12. CDR3 sequence reads: CASKTLNRGGEKLFF. The CDR3 coding sequence is TGTGCCAGCAAGACCCTCAACAGGGGCGGTGAAAAACTGTTTTTT.

V gene TRBV4-1 combines with J gene TRBJ1-3; a possible D gene is TRBD1 (5 bases). Germline CDR1 reads MGHRA; CDR2 reads YSYEKL. The CDR3 is made up of 16 amino acids. V dropped 4 bases and J dropped 0 bases, with 13 bases sitting between them. CDR3 coding DNA: TGCGCCAGCAGCCGAACAGGTGACGGCTCTGGAAACACCATATATTTT. Translating it yields CASSRTGDGSGNTIYF.

This clonotype was seen at least ten times. The chain is built from TRBV5-6 and TRBJ1-5, with 10 bases lining up with TRBD1. V lost 1 base and J lost 3; bases outside the gene matches: 4. Germline CDR1 SGHDT, CDR2 YYEEEE. CDR3 length equals 16 residues. The CDR3 coding sequence is TGTGCCAGCAGCTTGTACGGGACAGGGGTCAATCAGCCCCAGCATTTT. Its translation is CASSLYGTGVNQPQHF.

This clonotype was seen repeatedly, ten times or more. The chain carries TRBV20-1 and TRBJ2-3; no clear D. This CDR3 is 12 amino acids long. The germline V and J ends were trimmed by 6 bases and 1 base, with 8 bases remaining between them. Germline CDR1 and CDR2: DFQATT and SNEGSKA (reference sequence). CDR3: CSAEEGTDTQYF. The CDR3 DNA sequence: TGCAGTGCAGAAGAAGGCACAGATACGCAGTATTTT.

There are a few counts of this clonotype. This chain connects TRBV24-1 to TRBJ2-4; unclear D gene. CDR3 length equals 14 residues. Looked up from germline, CDR1 is KGHDR and CDR2 is SFDVKD. V lost 3 bases and J 6 bases, leaving 11 bases between the germline ends. The CDR3, as DNA: TGTGCCACCAGTGATCCCGACAAACCAAACATTCAGTACTTC. It codes for CATSDPDKPNIQYF.

This clonotype has just a few counts. This chain's CDR3 is CASRRGSTEAFF. The CDR3 DNA is TGTGCCAGCCGCAGGGGTAGCACTGAAGCTTTCTTT. This rearrangement joins TRBV3-1 to TRBJ1-1; D may be TRBD1 (6 bases). Germline CDR1 and CDR2: LGHDT and YNNKEL (reference sequence). Trimming shortened V by 8 bases and J by 4 bases, and 11 bases separated the two germline ends. This CDR3 is built from 12 residues.

The chain links TRBV25-1 to TRBJ1-2, with D uncertain. V lost 3 bases, J lost 7 bases, and 6 bases lay in between. CDR1 is MGHDK, CDR2 SYGVNS, per germline. The CDR3 runs to 11 residues. Here the CDR3 reads CASSEARGYTF. The CDR3 nucleotides read TGTGCCAGCAGTGAGGCCCGTGGCTACACCTTC.

This clonotype came up a few times. This chain uses TRBV14 with TRBJ2-3; possible D gene TRBD2, 5 bases. Germline V gene sequence: CDR1 SGHDN, CDR2 FVKESK. Trimming stripped 3 bases from V and 3 bases from J, with 19 bases between. CDR3 size: 17 residues. The CDR3 DNA is TGTGCCAGCAGCCAGGCTAGCACCCTTTTCGGGACAGATACGCAGTATTTT. Its protein product is CASSQASTLFGTDTQYF.

The rearrangement uses TRBV7-3 and TRBJ2-1; 9 bases agree with TRBD2. The V segment lost 1 base and the J segment 10 bases; nucleotides outside the gene matches: 14. The CDR3 runs to 17 residues. Germline V gene data show CDR1 as SGHTA and CDR2 as FQGTGA. The CDR3 bases are TGTGCCAGCAGCTTAATATCTTGGCGGGAGGGCTATGGCGAGCAGTTCTTC. Amino acid sequence: CASSLISWREGYGEQFF.

In its sample, this clonotype was seen many times. The chain links TRBV7-2 to TRBJ2-3; 7 bases are shared with TRBD2. Germline CDR1 SGHTA, CDR2 FQGNSA. The J segment lost 0 bases and the V segment lost 1 base, leaving 10 bases of the junction unmatched. The CDR3 length is 18 residues. The chain's CDR3 is CASSLGSGAGVSTDTQYF. In nucleotides, the CDR3 is TGTGCCAGCAGCTTAGGGAGCGGGGCGGGAGTCAGCACAGATACGCAGTATTTT. Together with reference TRBV7-2 and TRBJ2-3, the CDR3 gives the full variable domain: GAGVSQSPSNKVTEKGKDVELRCDPISGHTALYWYRQSLGQGLEFLIYFQGNSAPDKSGLPSDRFSAERTGGSVSTLTIQRTQQEDSAVYLCASSLGSGAGVSTDTQYFGPGTRLTVL.

In this sample, this clonotype turned up a few times. V gene TRBV7-9 combines with J gene TRBJ2-3; 16 bases line up with TRBD2. Germline V CDR1 and CDR2: SEHNR, FQNEAQ (reference sequence). The CDR3 is made up of 17 amino acids. V was pared by 10 bases and J by 0 bases, with 7 bases of the junction left unmatched. CDR3 nucleotides: TGTGCCATATCGGGACTAGCGGGAGGGCCTAGCACAGATACGCAGTATTTT. Residues: CAISGLAGGPSTDTQYF.

This clonotype came up once. This chain connects TRBV5-6 to TRBJ1-1, with D uncertain. Germline V gene sequence: CDR1 SGHDT, CDR2 YYEEEE. Trimming cost V 0 bases and J 1 base, with 16 bases left between them. This CDR3 region has 17 residues. The CDR3 protein is CASSLDQNFPGNTEAFF. The CDR3 DNA reads as TGTGCCAGCAGCTTGGACCAGAATTTCCCGGGGAACACTGAAGCTTTCTTT.

This clonotype was detected many times. The rearrangement uses TRBV24-1 and TRBJ2-3; 7 nucleotides agree with TRBD2. Germline V gene lookup returns CDR1 KGHDR and CDR2 SFDVKD. V was pared by 5 bases and J by 6 bases, with 7 bases of the junction left unmatched. The CDR3 sequence is 14 residues long. The CDR3: CATSVGREMDTQYF. The CDR3 DNA sequence: TGTGCCACCAGTGTTGGGCGGGAGATGGATACGCAGTATTTT.

The chain is built from TRBV24-1 and TRBJ2-2; 8 bases are shared with TRBD1. Unmatched junction bases numbered 13, after V lost 4 bases and J lost 7 bases. Looked up from germline, CDR1 is KGHDR and CDR2 is SFDVKD. This CDR3 comprises 17 residues. CDR3 amino acids: CATSDPTPTGVDGELFF. The CDR3 DNA reads TGTGCCACCAGTGACCCTACACCGACAGGGGTGGACGGGGAGCTGTTTTTT.

This clonotype occurred a few times. The gene calls are TRBV12-3 or TRBV12-4 and TRBJ2-3; 13 nucleotides line up with TRBD2. This CDR3 spans 17 amino acids. J lost 4 bases, V lost 2 bases, and 6 bases had no gene match. The CDR3: CASSLQLGLAGPDTQYF. CDR3 nucleotide sequence: TGTGCCAGCAGTTTACAGTTGGGACTAGCGGGACCAGATACGCAGTATTTT.

In its sample, this clonotype was seen many times. The chain is built from TRBV20-1 and TRBJ1-1, with 7 bases matching TRBD1. This CDR3 contains 13 residues. J was trimmed by 5 bases and V by 6 bases; bases with no gene match: 9. Germline values: CDR1 DFQATT, CDR2 SNEGSKA (reference sequence). Written as DNA, the CDR3 is TGCAGTGCCCGTACAGGGGTAATTACTGAAGCTTTCTTT. Translated: CSARTGVITEAFF.

This clonotype was recorded at least ten times. The rearrangement uses TRBV5-1 and TRBJ1-5, with 8 bases fitting TRBD1. This CDR3 is 15 amino acids long. Per the germline V gene, CDR1 is SGHRS and CDR2 is YFSETQ. Trimming at V came to 4 bases and at J to 5 bases, leaving 8 bases not matched to a gene. The CDR3: CASSPGQGGDQPQHF. As DNA, the CDR3 is TGCGCCAGCAGCCCCGGACAGGGAGGAGATCAGCCCCAGCATTTT.